Reported below is one TCR beta chain. The same CDR3 arises from other DNA sequences in this sample as well. This specimen comes from a study of blood T cell repertoires in COVID-19. In the authors' workflow: For nucleated cells, counts were estimated from reference gene primer amplification. TCRdb's table, derived via immunoSEQ multiplex PCR, lists solely in-frame clones and lacks some. D and trimming were read from the DNA, whereas the V and J calls and clone size are those reported in that table. The sample carries about 100,000 clones, 69% recorded once. Germline CDR1 is MDHEN and CDR2 is SYDVKM. The V and J ends lost 3 bases and 2 bases respectively, with 7 bases between them. The CDR3 runs to 13 residues.

The sequenced sample consisted of peripheral blood. The sequence derives from a man aged 80 or over with acute or convalescent COVID-19. The chain has TRBV28 and TRBJ1-2; D is ambiguous. The chain's CDR3 is CASSLGTNYGYTF. In nucleotides, the CDR3 is TGTGCCAGCAGTTTGGGCACCAACTATGGCTACACCTTC.